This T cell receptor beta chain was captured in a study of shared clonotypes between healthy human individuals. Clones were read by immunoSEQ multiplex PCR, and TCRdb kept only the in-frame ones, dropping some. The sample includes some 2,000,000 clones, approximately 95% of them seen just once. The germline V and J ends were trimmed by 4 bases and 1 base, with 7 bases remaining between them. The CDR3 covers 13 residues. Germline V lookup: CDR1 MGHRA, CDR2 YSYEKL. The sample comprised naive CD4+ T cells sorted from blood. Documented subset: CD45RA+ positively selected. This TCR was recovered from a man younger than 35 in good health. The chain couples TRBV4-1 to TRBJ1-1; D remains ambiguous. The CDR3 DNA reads TGCGCCAGCAGCCTATGGGAGAACACTGAAGCTTTCTTT. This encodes CASSLWENTEAFF.